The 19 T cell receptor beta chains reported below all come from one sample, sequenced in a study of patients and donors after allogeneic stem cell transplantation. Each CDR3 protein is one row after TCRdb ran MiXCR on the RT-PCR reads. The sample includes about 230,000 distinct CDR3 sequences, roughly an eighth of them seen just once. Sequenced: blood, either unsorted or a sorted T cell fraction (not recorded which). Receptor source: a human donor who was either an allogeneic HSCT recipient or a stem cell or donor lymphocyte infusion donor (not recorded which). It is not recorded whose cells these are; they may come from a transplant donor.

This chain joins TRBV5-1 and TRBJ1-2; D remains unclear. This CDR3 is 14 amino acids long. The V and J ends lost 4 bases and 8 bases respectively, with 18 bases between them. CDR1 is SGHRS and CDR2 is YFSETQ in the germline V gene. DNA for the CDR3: TGCGCCAGCAGCACCGCGGAACCGACACGGGGCTACACCTTC. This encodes CASSTAEPTRGYTF.

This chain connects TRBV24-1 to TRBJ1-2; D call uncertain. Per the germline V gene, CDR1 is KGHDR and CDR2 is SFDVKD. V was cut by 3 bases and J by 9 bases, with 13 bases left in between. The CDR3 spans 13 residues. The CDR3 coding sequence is TGTGCCACCAGTGATCACCAGGTTATGAGCTACACCTTC. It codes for CATSDHQVMSYTF.

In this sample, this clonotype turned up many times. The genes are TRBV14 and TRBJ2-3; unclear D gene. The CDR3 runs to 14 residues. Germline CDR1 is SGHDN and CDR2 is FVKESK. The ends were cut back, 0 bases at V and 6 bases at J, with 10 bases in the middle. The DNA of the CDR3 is TGTGCCAGCAGCCAAGATCGAGGATCGGATACGCAGTATTTT. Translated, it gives CASSQDRGSDTQYF.

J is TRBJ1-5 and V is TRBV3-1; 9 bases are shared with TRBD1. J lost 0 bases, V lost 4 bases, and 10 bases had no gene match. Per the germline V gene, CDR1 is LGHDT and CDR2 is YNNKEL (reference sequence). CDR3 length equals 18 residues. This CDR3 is CASSPPGTGRYSNQPQHF. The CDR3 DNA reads TGTGCCAGCAGCCCCCCCGGGACAGGGCGTTATAGCAATCAGCCCCAGCATTTT. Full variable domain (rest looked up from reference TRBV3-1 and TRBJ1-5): DTAVSQTPKYLVTQMGNDKSIKCEQNLGHDTMYWYKQDSKKFLKIMFSYNNKELIINETVPNRFSPKSPDKAHLNLHINSLELGDSAVYFCASSPPGTGRYSNQPQHFGDGTRLSIL.

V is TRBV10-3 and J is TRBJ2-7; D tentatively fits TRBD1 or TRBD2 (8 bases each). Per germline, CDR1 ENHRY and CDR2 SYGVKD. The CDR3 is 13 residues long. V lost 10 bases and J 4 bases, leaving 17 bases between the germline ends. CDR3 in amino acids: CATGGDRRYEQYF. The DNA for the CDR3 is TGTGCCACGGGGGGGGACAGGAGGTACGAGCAGTACTTC.

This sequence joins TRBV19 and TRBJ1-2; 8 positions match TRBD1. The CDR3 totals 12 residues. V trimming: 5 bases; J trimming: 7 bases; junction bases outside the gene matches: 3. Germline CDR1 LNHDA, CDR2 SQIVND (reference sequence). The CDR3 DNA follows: TGTGCCAGTAGTTATCAGGGGGCTGGCTACACCTTC. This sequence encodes CASSYQGAGYTF.

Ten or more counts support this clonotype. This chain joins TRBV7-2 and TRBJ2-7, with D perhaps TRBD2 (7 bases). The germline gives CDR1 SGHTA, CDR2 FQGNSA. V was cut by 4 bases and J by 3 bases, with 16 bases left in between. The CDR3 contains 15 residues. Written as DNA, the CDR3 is TGTGCCAGCAGCTCTAGAGAGGGAGGGGGCTACGAGCAGTACTTC. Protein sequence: CASSSREGGGYEQYF.

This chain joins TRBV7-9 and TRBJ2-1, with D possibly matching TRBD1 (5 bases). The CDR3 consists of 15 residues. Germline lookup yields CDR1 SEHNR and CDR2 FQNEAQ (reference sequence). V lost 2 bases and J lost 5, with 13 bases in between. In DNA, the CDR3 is TGTGCCAGCAGCTTAAGAGGCAGGGTTAACAATGAGCAGTTCTTC. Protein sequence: CASSLRGRVNNEQFF.

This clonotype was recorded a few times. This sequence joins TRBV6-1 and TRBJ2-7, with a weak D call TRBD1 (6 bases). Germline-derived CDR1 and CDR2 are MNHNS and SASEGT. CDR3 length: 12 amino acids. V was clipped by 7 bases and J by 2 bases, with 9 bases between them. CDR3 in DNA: TGTGCCAGCACCGGACAGCCCTACGAGCAGTACTTC. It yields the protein CASTGQPYEQYF.

The CDR3 DNA follows: TGTGCCAGCACTGACGGACTCCTAACCTACGAGCAGTACTTC. Amino acids: CASTDGLLTYEQYF. J is TRBJ2-7 and V is TRBV2; D possibly corresponds to TRBD2 (5 bases). In germline, CDR1 is SNHLY, CDR2 FYNNEI. V lost 7 bases and J 2 bases, leaving 15 bases between the germline ends. This CDR3 spans 14 amino acids.

The chain's CDR3 is CASSNLDSYNSPLHF. The DNA for the CDR3 is TGTGCCAGCAGTAACCTGGACTCCTATAATTCACCCCTCCACTTT. The chain uses TRBV6-1 and TRBJ1-6; unclear D gene. This CDR3 has 15 amino acids. V lost 5 bases to trimming and J lost 0 bases, with 8 bases between them. Germline V CDR1 and CDR2: MNHNS, SASEGT.

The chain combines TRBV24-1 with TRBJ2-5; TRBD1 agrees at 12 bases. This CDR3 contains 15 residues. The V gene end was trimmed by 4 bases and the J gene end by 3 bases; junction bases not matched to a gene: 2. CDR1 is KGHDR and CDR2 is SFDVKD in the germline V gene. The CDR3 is CATSEGQGAKETQYF. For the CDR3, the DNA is TGTGCCACCAGTGAGGGACAGGGGGCAAAAGAGACCCAGTACTTC.

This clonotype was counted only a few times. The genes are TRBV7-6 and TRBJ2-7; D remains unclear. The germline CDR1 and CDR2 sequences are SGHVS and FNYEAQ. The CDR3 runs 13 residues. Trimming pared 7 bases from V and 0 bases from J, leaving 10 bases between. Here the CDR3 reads CASTLPDSYEQYF. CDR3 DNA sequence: TGTGCCAGCACCCTTCCGGACTCCTACGAGCAGTACTTC.

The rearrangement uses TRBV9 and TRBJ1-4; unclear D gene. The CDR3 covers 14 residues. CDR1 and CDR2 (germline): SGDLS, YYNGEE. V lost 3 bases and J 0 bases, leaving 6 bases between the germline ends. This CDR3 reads CASSELSTNEKLFF. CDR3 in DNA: TGTGCCAGCAGCGAACTCTCAACTAATGAAAAACTGTTTTTT.

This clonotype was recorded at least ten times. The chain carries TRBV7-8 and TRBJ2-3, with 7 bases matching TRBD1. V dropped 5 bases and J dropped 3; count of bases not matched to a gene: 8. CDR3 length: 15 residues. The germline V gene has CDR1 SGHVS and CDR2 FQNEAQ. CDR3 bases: TGTGCCAGCAGCCCAACTCAGGGGGAAACAGATACGCAGTATTTT. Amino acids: CASSPTQGETDTQYF.

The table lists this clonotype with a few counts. The DNA of the CDR3 is TGTGCCAGCTCGCGCCTTAAAAGTCCCGGGGAGCTGTTTTTT. Translated: CASSRLKSPGELFF. V usage is TRBV18 and J usage is TRBJ2-2; no definite D call. V was shortened by 6 bases and J by 6 bases, with 14 bases between the two germline ends. From germline, CDR1 is KGHSH and CDR2 LQKENI. The CDR3 runs 14 residues.

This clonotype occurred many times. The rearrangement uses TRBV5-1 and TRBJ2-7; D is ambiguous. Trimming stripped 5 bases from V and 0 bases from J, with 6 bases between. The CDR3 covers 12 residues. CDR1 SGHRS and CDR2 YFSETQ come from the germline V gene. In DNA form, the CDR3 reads TGCGCCAGCAGTTCCCCCTCCTACGAGCAGTACTTC. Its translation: CASSSPSYEQYF.

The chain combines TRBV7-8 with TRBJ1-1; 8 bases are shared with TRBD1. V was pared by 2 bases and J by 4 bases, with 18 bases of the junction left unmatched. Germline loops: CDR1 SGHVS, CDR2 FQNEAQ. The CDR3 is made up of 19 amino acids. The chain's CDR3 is CASSLLSQGQVSWGTEAFF. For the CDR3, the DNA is TGTGCCAGCAGCTTACTATCACAGGGACAGGTATCGTGGGGCACTGAAGCTTTCTTT.

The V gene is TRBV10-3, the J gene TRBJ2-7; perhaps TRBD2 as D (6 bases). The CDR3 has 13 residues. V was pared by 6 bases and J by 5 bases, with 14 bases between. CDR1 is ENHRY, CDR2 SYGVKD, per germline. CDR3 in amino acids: CAISGGGSNEQYF. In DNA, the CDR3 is TGTGCCATCAGCGGGGGTGGCTCAAACGAGCAGTACTTC.